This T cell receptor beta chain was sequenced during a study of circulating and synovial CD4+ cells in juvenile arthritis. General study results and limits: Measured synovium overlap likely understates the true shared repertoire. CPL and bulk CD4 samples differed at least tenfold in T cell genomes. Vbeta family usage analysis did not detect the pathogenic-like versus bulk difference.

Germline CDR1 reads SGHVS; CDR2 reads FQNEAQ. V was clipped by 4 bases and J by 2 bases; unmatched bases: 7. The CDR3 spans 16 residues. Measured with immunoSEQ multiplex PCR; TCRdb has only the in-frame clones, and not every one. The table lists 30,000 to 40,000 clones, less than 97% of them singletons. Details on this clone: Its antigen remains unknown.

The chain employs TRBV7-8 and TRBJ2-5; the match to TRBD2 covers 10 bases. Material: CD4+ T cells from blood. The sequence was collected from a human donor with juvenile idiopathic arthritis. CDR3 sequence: CASSYVGLAAQETQYF. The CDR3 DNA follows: TGTGCCAGCAGCTACGTAGGACTAGCGGCACAAGAGACCCAGTACTTC.